The TCR beta chain under discussion was sequenced for a study of T cells expressing NK-cell markers. Study at large: Seven HCMV-seropositive donors and one seronegative donor made up the eight sequenced donors.

Findings of the study overall: Dominant NKG2C+ clonotypes accounted for 1.0-7.0% of CD8+ T cells in a handful of donors.

With respect to this clonotype: The antigen is undetermined.

With UMIs, 5'RACE template switching was used to make TCR beta cDNA. From its re-call of the 5' RACE reads, TCRdb lists each CDR3 protein once, without DNA. Its table records about 430,000 distinct CDR3 sequences. The CDR3 is 13 residues long. Germline V gene lookup returns CDR1 SEHNR and CDR2 FQNEAQ (reference sequence). The chain links TRBV7-9 to TRBJ2-2; there is no DNA to check the TCRdb D call of TRBD1. The receptor was derived from a woman aged 45-60 years in good health. Sequencing input: blood T cells: a sorted CD56 or NKG2C T cell subset, CD4+ or CD8+ T cells, or bulk PBMC T cells (not recorded which). CDR3 amino acids: CASSLDTTGELFF.